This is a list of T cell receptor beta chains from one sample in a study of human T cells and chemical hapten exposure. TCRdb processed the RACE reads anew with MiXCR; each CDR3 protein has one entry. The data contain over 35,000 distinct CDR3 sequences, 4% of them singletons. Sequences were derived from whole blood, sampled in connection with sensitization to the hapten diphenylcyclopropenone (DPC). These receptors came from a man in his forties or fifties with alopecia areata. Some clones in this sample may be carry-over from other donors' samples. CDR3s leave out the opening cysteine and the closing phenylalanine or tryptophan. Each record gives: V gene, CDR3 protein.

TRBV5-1,ASSLAAAPGNTIY
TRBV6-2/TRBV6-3,ASSYSAENIQY
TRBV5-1,ASSLGSSGVYNEQF
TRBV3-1,ASSWTGSWGYT
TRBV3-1,ASSQPTANTEAF
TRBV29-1,SATNVGLATEAF
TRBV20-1,SASRTGQAF
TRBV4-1,ASSPPRTETYEQY
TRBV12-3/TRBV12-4,ASSKSRDPGRSPLH
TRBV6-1,ASSELADTGELF
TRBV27,ASRQSYNSPLH
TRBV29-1,SARGNNYGYT
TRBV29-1,SVEGSSGTFANTGELF
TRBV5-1,ASSLVAGTREQF
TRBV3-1,ASSQDRLHTGELF
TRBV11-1,ASSPSPSRETQY
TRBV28,ASRGTGPDTQY
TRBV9,ASSASQGAPNLY
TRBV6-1,ASGYRSLYEQY
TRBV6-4,ASKFRTERDVEKLF
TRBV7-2,ASSLALTSGSLDTQY
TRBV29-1,SGEEDTQY
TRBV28,ASSLSGLGDQPQH
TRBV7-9,ASSPQKTGIPNTGELF
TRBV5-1,ASSPRGGGSYNEQF
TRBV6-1,ASSERGTVKGEKLF
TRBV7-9,ASSSGQGNTGELF